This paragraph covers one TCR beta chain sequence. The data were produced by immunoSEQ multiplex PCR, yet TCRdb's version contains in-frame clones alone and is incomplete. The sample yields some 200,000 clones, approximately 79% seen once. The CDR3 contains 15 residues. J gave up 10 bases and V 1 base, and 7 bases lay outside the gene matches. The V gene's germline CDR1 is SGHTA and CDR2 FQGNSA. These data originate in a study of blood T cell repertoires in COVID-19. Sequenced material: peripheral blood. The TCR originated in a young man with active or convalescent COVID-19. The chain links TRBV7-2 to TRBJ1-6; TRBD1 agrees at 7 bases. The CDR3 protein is CASSLGQGVRSPLHF. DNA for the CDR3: TGTGCCAGCAGCTTAGGGCAGGGGGTTCGGTCACCCCTCCACTTT.